This TCR beta chain appears in the sequencing data of a study of CD4+ T cells in melanoma. Study outcomes and limitations: Reportedly, melanoma neoantigen-specific CD4+ T cells showed varied differentiation states.

This clone was picked up one time. Its matching antigen is unknown. Libraries were prepared by immunoSEQ multiplex PCR; TCRdb keeps only in-frame clonotypes and omits some of them. The table shows around 100,000 clones, with around 93% occurring only once. Trimming took off 1 base at V and 7 bases at J, with 16 bases between the two ends. CDR1 is SEHNR, CDR2 FQNEAQ, per germline (reference sequence). The CDR3 has 15 amino acids. The receptor was isolated from a human donor with melanoma. The sequenced sample was peripheral blood. The chain couples TRBV7-9 to TRBJ1-2; D uncertain. Written as DNA, the CDR3 is TGTGCCAGCAGCTTAGGTTTAATCCTCATTGGTGGCTACACCTTC. It translates to CASSLGLILIGGYTF.